This TCR beta chain was identified during a study of shared clonotypes between healthy human individuals. General study results and limits: When compared with the clonotypes that were shared by all four sorted-subset donors, the non-shared clonotypes turned out to have lower generation probabilities.

Regarding this clone: Its specificity is not known.

Per the original methods: Filtering differed, since immunoSEQ gave only junction sequences and no quality scores. Data came from immunoSEQ multiplex PCR; TCRdb stores just in-frame clones and leaves some out. V and J calls and clone size follow that table, whereas D and trimming were derived from the DNA. Among about 980,000 clones, 60% to 85% were seen once, and the ten largest hold over 1.3%. The CDR3 loop spans 15 amino acids. V was trimmed by 2 bases and J by 2 bases, leaving 12 bases between them. The germline V gene encodes CDR1 SGHRS and CDR2 YFSETQ. This chain connects TRBV5-1 to TRBJ2-3; possible D gene TRBD2, 6 bases. The sequencing input was memory CD4+ T cells sorted from blood. Specified subset: CD45RA-negative fraction. The source of this sequence is a man aged 18 to 30 in good health. CDR3: CASSLAGYDTDTQYF. The CDR3 DNA sequence: TGCGCCAGCAGCTTAGCGGGTTACGACACAGATACGCAGTATTTT.